The present T cell receptor (beta chain) was sequenced within a study of CD8+CD57+ T cells in acquired aplastic anemia. Study summary: The sorted CD4+ and CD8+ cells yielded an average around 3.2 ug of DNA. Study-wide points: Both patients and controls carried the same twenty-nine CD8+ CDR3 sequences.

Sequencing involved patients with CD8+CD57+ cell expansion previously shown by flow cytometry. Every patient had severe acquired aplastic anemia. There was no therapy given to any patient before the blood sampling took place. Genomic DNA was employed as the template in profiling TCR beta VDJ and CDR3. TCRdb used MiXCR to reprocess the reads, holding one entry per CDR3 protein. The table includes roughly 170,000 distinct CDR3 sequences, 45% to 60% detected once. This clonotype was detected ten times or more. Its antigen is not known. The germline V and J ends were trimmed by 4 bases and 1 base, with 14 bases remaining between them. Per the germline V gene, CDR1 is SGDLS and CDR2 is YYNGEE. The CDR3 has 15 residues.

Input material: sorted CD4+, CD8+, or CD8+CD57+ T cells (not recorded which) from PBMCs. The V call is TRBV9, the J call TRBJ1-1; D is undetermined. This TCR was sampled from a human donor with aplastic anemia. The CDR3 loop reads CASSPRYTTNTEAFF. CDR3 sequence (DNA): TGTGCCAGCAGCCCCCGGTACACGACGAACACTGAAGCTTTCTTT.